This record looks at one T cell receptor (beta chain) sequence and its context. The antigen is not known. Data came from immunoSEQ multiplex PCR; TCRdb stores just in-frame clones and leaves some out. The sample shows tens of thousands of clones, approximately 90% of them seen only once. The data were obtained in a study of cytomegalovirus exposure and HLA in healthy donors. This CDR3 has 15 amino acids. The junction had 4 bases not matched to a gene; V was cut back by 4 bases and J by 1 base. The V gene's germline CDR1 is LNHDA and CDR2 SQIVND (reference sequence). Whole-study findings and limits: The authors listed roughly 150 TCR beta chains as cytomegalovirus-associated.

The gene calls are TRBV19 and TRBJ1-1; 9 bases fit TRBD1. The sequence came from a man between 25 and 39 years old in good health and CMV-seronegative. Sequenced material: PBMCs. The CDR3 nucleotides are TGTGCCAGTAGTACCCGACAGGGGGAGAACACTGAAGCTTTCTTT. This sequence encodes CASSTRQGENTEAFF.